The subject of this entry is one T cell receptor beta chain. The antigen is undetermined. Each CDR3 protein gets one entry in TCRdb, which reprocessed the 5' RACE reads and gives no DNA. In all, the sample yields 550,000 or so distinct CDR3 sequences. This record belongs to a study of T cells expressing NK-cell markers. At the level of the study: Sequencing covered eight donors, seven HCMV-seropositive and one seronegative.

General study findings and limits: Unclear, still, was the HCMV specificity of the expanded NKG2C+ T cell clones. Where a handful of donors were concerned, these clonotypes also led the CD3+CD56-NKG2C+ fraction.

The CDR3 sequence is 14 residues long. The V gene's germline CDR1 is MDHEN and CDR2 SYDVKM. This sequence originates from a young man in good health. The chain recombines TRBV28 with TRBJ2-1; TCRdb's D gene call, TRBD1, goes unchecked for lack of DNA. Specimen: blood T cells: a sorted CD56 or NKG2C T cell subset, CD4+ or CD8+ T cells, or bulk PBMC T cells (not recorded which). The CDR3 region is CAATFTRGRGEQFF.